This T cell receptor (beta chain) was profiled in a study of cytomegalovirus exposure and HLA in healthy donors. Study-level results: For most TCR sequences rarity was the rule, although some public TCRs occurred in many donors. Reports described diagnosis of cytomegalovirus status by the classifier as highly specific and sensitive. It was in a later analysis that TCR association rates were seen to vary by HLA locus, highest for DRB1 and lowest for HLA-C.

This clone has only a few counts. The antigen is undetermined. The CDR3 sequence is 17 residues long. The germline gives CDR1 ENHRY, CDR2 SYGVKD. The V gene lost 11 bases and the J gene lost 3 bases, with 29 bases spanning the gap. The PCR was carried out with 60 Vbeta primers and 13 Jbeta primers. The repertoire was sequenced with immunoSEQ multiplex PCR; TCRdb's copy has only in-frame clones and lacks some. The top ten hold around 2% of the sample, which has roughly 150,000 clones, roughly 80% seen once. This TCR was sampled from a man aged 25 to 40 in good health and CMV-seronegative. V gene TRBV10-3 combines with J gene TRBJ2-7; tentative D call: TRBD2 (6 bases). The sample comprised PBMCs. For the CDR3, the DNA is TGTGCCCCCAACTCTGCCAGCCAGAGGGAGGATTTCTACGAGCAGTACTTC. Its protein is CAPNSASQREDFYEQYF.